These 27 T cell receptor beta chains came from one sample sequenced in a study of shared clonotypes between healthy human individuals. Clones were sequenced by immunoSEQ multiplex PCR, and TCRdb holds only the in-frame ones, with some missing. The sample has around 500,000 clones, approximately 81% seen once. Sequencing input: PBMCs. The receptors come from a woman between 40 and 55 years old in good health. Some clones in this sample may be carry-over from other donors' samples.

The gene calls are TRBV9 and TRBJ2-1; the D is unclear. The CDR3 totals 15 residues. With 3 bases removed from V and 5 bases from J, the gap between germline ends came to 15 bases. CDR1 and CDR2 (germline): SGDLS, YYNGEE. This chain's CDR3 is CASSAEVGTNNEQFF. CDR3 nucleotide sequence: TGTGCCAGCAGCGCAGAGGTAGGAACCAACAATGAGCAGTTCTTC.

For this clone: A far more abundant clone sits one base away, making this likely a read error. The rearrangement links TRBV5-5 to TRBJ1-5; D might be TRBD1 (5 bases). The CDR3 has 13 amino acids. V lost 4 bases and J lost 6, with 11 bases in between. Germline loops: CDR1 SGHKS, CDR2 YYEKEE (reference sequence). CDR3 bases: TGTGCCAGCAGCCCAGATGGGGCTCAGCCCCAGCATTTT. Translated, it gives CASSPDGAQPQHF.

The chain carries TRBV7-2 and TRBJ1-2, with 9 positions matching TRBD1. The CDR3 covers 16 residues. The junction had 7 bases not matched to a gene; V was cut back by 1 base and J by 4 bases. Germline CDR1 is SGHTA and CDR2 is FQGNSA. CDR3 sequence (DNA): TGTGCCAGCAGCTTAGGGGGGACAGGGATTATCTATGGCTACACCTTC. It is translated as CASSLGGTGIIYGYTF.

This chain uses TRBV27 with TRBJ1-5; D remains unclear. Germline V lookup: CDR1 MNHEY, CDR2 SMNVEV (reference sequence). The CDR3 has 13 amino acids. V lost 2 bases and J 9 bases, leaving 11 bases between the germline ends. This CDR3 reads CASSLTPIRPQHF. CDR3 nucleotide sequence: TGTGCCAGCAGTTTAACCCCTATCAGGCCCCAGCATTTT.

The V call is TRBV7-9, the J call TRBJ2-3, with D tentatively TRBD2 (6 bases). Germline CDR1 and CDR2: SEHNR and FQNEAQ (reference sequence). V was shortened by 3 bases and J by 4 bases, with 14 bases between the two germline ends. The CDR3 totals 15 residues. This CDR3 reads CASSLAGRIADTQYF. In DNA, the CDR3 is TGTGCCAGCAGCTTGGCGGGGCGAATTGCAGATACGCAGTATTTT.

This chain uses TRBV6-1 with TRBJ2-7; D not certain. The germline V gene has CDR1 MNHNS and CDR2 SASEGT. Trimming stripped 1 base from V and 1 base from J, with 5 bases between. The length of the CDR3 is 13 residues. CDR3 sequence: CASSEDASYEQYF. DNA of the CDR3: TGTGCCAGCAGTGAAGACGCGTCCTACGAGCAGTACTTC.

V usage is TRBV27 and J usage is TRBJ2-7; 8 nucleotides line up with TRBD1. The length of the CDR3 is 15 residues. The V gene end was trimmed by 5 bases and the J gene end by 2 bases; junction bases not matched to a gene: 8. Germline V gives CDR1 MNHEY, CDR2 SMNVEV (reference sequence). The DNA of the CDR3 is TGTGCCAGCAGTCCAGGACAGGGTAAAACCTACGAGCAGTACTTC. Protein: CASSPGQGKTYEQYF.

The chain employs TRBV6-5 and TRBJ1-1; 8 bases align to TRBD1. This CDR3 is built from 14 residues. Germline V gene lookup returns CDR1 MNHEY and CDR2 SVGAGI. The junction had 4 bases not matched to a gene; V was cut back by 2 bases and J by 5 bases. The CDR3: CASSYNRGETEAFF. CDR3 bases: TGTGCCAGCAGTTACAACAGGGGGGAGACTGAAGCTTTCTTT.

The CDR3 DNA sequence: TGTGCCAGCAGCTCCAGGGAGCGCGCACAAGAGACCCAGTACTTC. Translation: CASSSRERAQETQYF. The genes are TRBV7-6 and TRBJ2-5, with D perhaps TRBD1 or TRBD2 (5 bases each). Germline CDR1 is SGHVS and CDR2 is FNYEAQ. V gave up 4 bases and J gave up 2 bases, with 14 bases separating them. CDR3 length: 15 residues.

Here the CDR3 DNA reads TGTGCCAGCAGTTTCGAGGACAGAAATGAAAAACTGTTTTTT. It encodes CASSFEDRNEKLFF. The V gene is TRBV28, the J gene TRBJ1-4; possibly TRBD1 for D (6 bases). This CDR3 has 14 residues. V was cut by 3 bases and J by 5 bases, with 10 bases left in between. CDR1 is MDHEN, CDR2 SYDVKM, per germline.

The J gene is TRBJ2-3, the V gene TRBV19, with a possible D match to TRBD1 (5 bases). Germline V gene sequence: CDR1 LNHDA, CDR2 SQIVND (reference sequence). The CDR3 contains 16 residues. V lost 4 bases and J lost 4, with 18 bases in between. CDR3 nucleotides: TGTGCCAGTAGTAGCCTCCTCAAAAGGGGTGCAGATACGCAGTATTTT. It is translated as CASSSLLKRGADTQYF.

This chain joins TRBV2 and TRBJ1-2; the D is unclear. The germline V gene has CDR1 SNHLY and CDR2 FYNNEI. The CDR3 is 12 amino acids. V lost 4 bases, J lost 5 bases, and 8 bases lay in between. In DNA form, the CDR3 reads TGTGCCAGCAGTGTCGGCAGATATGGCTACACCTTC. This codes for CASSVGRYGYTF.

The gene calls are TRBV14 and TRBJ2-7; tentatively, D is TRBD2 (5 bases). The CDR3 contains 15 residues. Trimming took off 0 bases at V and 0 bases at J, with 9 bases between the two ends. CDR1 is SGHDN and CDR2 is FVKESK in the germline V gene. CDR3 DNA: TGTGCCAGCAGCCAAGAGGAGGCCCGCTCCTACGAGCAGTACTTC. This sequence encodes CASSQEEARSYEQYF. Together with reference TRBV14 and TRBJ2-7, the CDR3 gives the full variable domain: EAGVTQFPSHSVIEKGQTVTLRCDPISGHDNLYWYRRVMGKEIKFLLHFVKESKQDESGMPNNRFLAERTGGTYSTLKVQPAELEDSGVYFCASSQEEARSYEQYFGPGTRLTVT.

The V and J genes are TRBV7-9 and TRBJ2-1; D gene uncertain. Trimming took 5 bases from V and 3 from J, leaving 14 bases between them. This CDR3 has 15 residues. CDR1 is SEHNR, CDR2 FQNEAQ, per germline (reference sequence). CDR3 region: CASSPGFSHYNEQFF. The CDR3 DNA is TGTGCCAGCAGCCCGGGCTTTTCCCACTACAATGAGCAGTTCTTC.

The genes are TRBV5-5 and TRBJ1-3; unclear D gene. This CDR3 has 13 residues. Looked up from germline, CDR1 is SGHKS and CDR2 is YYEKEE (reference sequence). The ends were cut back, 2 bases at V and 8 bases at J, with 11 bases in the middle. CDR3 in amino acids: CASSLDLFDTIYF. The CDR3 DNA is TGTGCCAGCAGCTTAGACCTCTTTGACACCATATATTTT.

This chain uses TRBV5-1 with TRBJ2-7; D could derive from TRBD1 or TRBD2 (5 bases each). The CDR3 extends over 18 amino acids. V gave up 0 bases and J gave up 0 bases, with 19 bases separating them. Germline V lookup: CDR1 SGHRS, CDR2 YFSETQ. The CDR3 nucleotides read TGCGCCAGCAGCTTGGGTTTAGGGACCTCGACAGTCTCCTACGAGCAGTACTTC. Its translation is CASSLGLGTSTVSYEQYF.

This chain uses TRBV28 with TRBJ1-2; D is unresolved. This CDR3 has 11 amino acids. CDR1 MDHEN and CDR2 SYDVKM come from the germline V gene. The V gene lost 1 base and the J gene lost 8 bases, with 5 bases spanning the gap. CDR3 nucleotide sequence: TGTGCCAGCAGTTTATACGAGGGCTACACCTTC. Protein sequence: CASSLYEGYTF.

On this clone: This may arise from a read error, as a much more abundant clone is one base away. The rearrangement links TRBV30 to TRBJ2-6, with 7 positions matching TRBD1. The CDR3 sequence is 15 residues long. Germline CDR1 and CDR2: GTSNPN and SVGIG (reference sequence). CDR3 protein: CAWGTDLSGANVPTF. The CDR3 coding sequence is TGTGCCTGGGGGACAGACCTCTCTGGGGCCAACGTCCCGACTTTC.

V usage is TRBV5-6 and J usage is TRBJ1-2, with TRBD1 as a possible D gene (6 bases). The CDR3 is 13 residues long. From germline, CDR1 is SGHDT and CDR2 YYEEEE. The V and J ends lost 4 bases and 8 bases respectively, with 15 bases between them. The CDR3: CASSRTGIWGYTF. CDR3 bases: TGTGCCAGCAGCCGTACAGGGATATGGGGCTACACCTTC. Together with reference TRBV5-6 and TRBJ1-2, the CDR3 gives the full variable domain: DAGVTQSPTHLIKTRGQQVTLRCSPKSGHDTVSWYQQALGQGPQFIFQYYEEEERQRGNFPDRFSGHQFPNYSSELNVNALLLGDSALYLCASSRTGIWGYTFGSGTRLTVV.

V is TRBV9 and J is TRBJ2-1; 7 bases map to TRBD1. Trimming removed 3 bases from V and 7 bases from J; junction bases left unmatched: 4. The CDR3 runs to 13 residues. From germline, CDR1 is SGDLS and CDR2 YYNGEE. For the CDR3, the DNA is TGTGCCAGCAGCGCCTCGGGACAGAATGAGCAGTTCTTC. Its translation is CASSASGQNEQFF.

The chain employs TRBV18 and TRBJ1-2, with a weak D call TRBD1 (5 bases). The CDR3 is made up of 14 amino acids. V was trimmed by 3 bases and J by 8 bases, leaving 16 bases between them. Germline CDR1 KGHSH, CDR2 LQKENI. CDR3 sequence reads: CASSPQTRDGGYTF. The CDR3 DNA is TGTGCCAGCTCACCTCAGACACGGGACGGGGGCTACACCTTC.

The CDR3, as DNA: TGTGCCAGCGCCGCCTTGGACAGGGACACCGGGGAGCTGTTTTTT. Translating it yields CASAALDRDTGELFF. The gene calls are TRBV28 and TRBJ2-2; 8 bases are a match to TRBD1. CDR1 MDHEN and CDR2 SYDVKM come from the germline V gene. The CDR3 consists of 15 residues. V trimming: 8 bases; J trimming: 3 bases; junction bases outside the gene matches: 8.

This clone was seen once. Other DNA sequences within the sample encode an identical CDR3. The chain carries TRBV28 and TRBJ1-5, with D perhaps matching TRBD1 (6 bases). This CDR3 has 12 residues. The V gene lost 5 bases and the J gene lost 6 bases, with 8 bases spanning the gap. Germline values: CDR1 MDHEN, CDR2 SYDVKM. CDR3 loop: CASSPQGQPQHF. CDR3 DNA sequence: TGTGCCAGCAGTCCACAGGGTCAGCCCCAGCATTTT.

The chain couples TRBV7-2 to TRBJ1-5, with D maybe TRBD1 (5 bases). V was pared by 0 bases and J by 0 bases, with 12 bases between. The CDR3 has 17 amino acids. The germline V gene has CDR1 SGHTA and CDR2 FQGNSA. This CDR3 is CASSLAPGTYSNQPQHF. Here the CDR3 DNA reads TGTGCCAGCAGCTTAGCCCCCGGGACTTATAGCAATCAGCCCCAGCATTTT.

This chain uses TRBV2 with TRBJ1-5; no clear D. The germline V and J ends were trimmed by 5 bases and 4 bases, with 9 bases remaining between them. The length of the CDR3 is 13 residues. CDR1 and CDR2 from the germline V gene are SNHLY and FYNNEI. In DNA form, the CDR3 reads TGTGCCAGCAGTCTCAGATTGAATCAGCCCCAGCATTTT. Protein product: CASSLRLNQPQHF. Full variable domain (outside the CDR3, taken from reference TRBV2 and TRBJ1-5): EPEVTQTPSHQVTQMGQEVILRCVPISNHLYFYWYRQILGQKVEFLVSFYNNEISEKSEIFDDQFSVERPDGSNFTLKIRSTKLEDSAMYFCASSLRLNQPQHFGDGTRLSIL.

The chain recombines TRBV6-6 with TRBJ2-7; D assignment may be TRBD1 or TRBD2 (6 bases each). Germline CDR1 is MNHNY and CDR2 is SVGAGI (reference sequence). V gave up 6 bases and J gave up 9 bases, with 21 bases separating them. The CDR3 is made up of 14 amino acids. The CDR3 loop reads CASSFTGQGTWQYF. The CDR3 nucleotides are TGTGCCAGCAGCTTTACGGGGCAGGGGACTTGGCAGTACTTC.

This clone was observed a few times. The chain has TRBV18 and TRBJ1-1, with 10 bases matching TRBD1. Germline trimming cut 4 bases from V and 0 bases from J; bases unmatched to any gene: 5. This CDR3 has 16 residues. From germline, CDR1 is KGHSH and CDR2 LQKENI. The CDR3 sequence: CASSLRQGAMNTEAFF. The DNA for the CDR3 is TGTGCCAGCTCACTCCGACAGGGGGCGATGAACACTGAAGCTTTCTTT.